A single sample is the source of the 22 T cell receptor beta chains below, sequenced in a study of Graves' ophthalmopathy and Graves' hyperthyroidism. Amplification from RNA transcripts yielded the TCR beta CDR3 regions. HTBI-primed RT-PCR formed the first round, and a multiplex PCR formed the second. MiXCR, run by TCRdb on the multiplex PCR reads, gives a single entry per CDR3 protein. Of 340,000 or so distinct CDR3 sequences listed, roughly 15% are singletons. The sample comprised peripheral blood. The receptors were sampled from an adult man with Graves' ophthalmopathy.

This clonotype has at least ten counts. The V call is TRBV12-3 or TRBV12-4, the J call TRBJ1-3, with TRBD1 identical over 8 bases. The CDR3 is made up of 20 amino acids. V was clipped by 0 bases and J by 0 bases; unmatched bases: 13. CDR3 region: CASSLAPHFGTGSSGNTIYF. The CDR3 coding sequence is TGTGCCAGCAGTTTAGCGCCCCATTTTGGGACAGGATCCTCTGGAAACACCATATATTTT.

This CDR3 reads CASSVYREMNTEAFF. Here the CDR3 DNA reads TGTGCCAGCAGCGTTTACAGGGAGATGAACACTGAAGCTTTCTTT. The chain joins TRBV11-1 to TRBJ1-1; a weak D match, TRBD1 (6 bases). This CDR3 contains 15 residues. Per germline, CDR1 SGHAT and CDR2 FQDESV (reference sequence). V shed 5 bases and J shed 0 bases, with 13 bases lying between them.

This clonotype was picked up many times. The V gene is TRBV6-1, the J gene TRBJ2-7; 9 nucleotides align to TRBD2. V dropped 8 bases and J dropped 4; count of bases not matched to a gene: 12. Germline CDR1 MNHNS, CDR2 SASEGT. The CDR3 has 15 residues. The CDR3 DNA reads TGTGCCAGCGCCCAGCGGGAGGTGGGGCCTTACGAGCAGTACTTC. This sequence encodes CASAQREVGPYEQYF.

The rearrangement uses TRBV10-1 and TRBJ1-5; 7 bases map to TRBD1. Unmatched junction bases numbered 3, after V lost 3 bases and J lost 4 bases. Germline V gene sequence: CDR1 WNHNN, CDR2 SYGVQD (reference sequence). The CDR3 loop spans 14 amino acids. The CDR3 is CASSDRGNNQPQHF. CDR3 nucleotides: TGCGCCAGCAGTGACAGGGGGAATAATCAGCCCCAGCATTTT.

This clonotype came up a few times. CDR3 region: CASKLTGWGSPLHF. The CDR3 region has the DNA TGTGCCAGCAAACTTACAGGTTGGGGTTCACCCCTCCACTTT. V usage is TRBV6-1 and J usage is TRBJ1-6, with a tentative D call TRBD1 (5 bases). The CDR3 contains 14 residues. Germline V gene data show CDR1 as MNHNS and CDR2 as SASEGT. Trimming stripped 7 bases from V and 9 bases from J, with 16 bases between.

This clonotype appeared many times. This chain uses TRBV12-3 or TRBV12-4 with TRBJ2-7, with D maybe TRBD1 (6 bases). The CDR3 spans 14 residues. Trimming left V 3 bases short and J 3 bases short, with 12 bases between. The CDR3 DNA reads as TGTGCCAGCAGTTTCAGTGGCAGGGGCTACGAGCAGTACTTC. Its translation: CASSFSGRGYEQYF.

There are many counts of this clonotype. The CDR3 nucleotides read TGTGCCAGCAGGAGGATGAACACTGAAGCTTTCTTT. Translating it yields CASRRMNTEAFF. The chain has TRBV6-2 or TRBV6-3 and TRBJ1-1; D gene ambiguous. Looked up from germline, CDR1 is MNHEY and CDR2 is SVGEGT. The CDR3 loop spans 12 amino acids. Trimming pared 6 bases from V and 0 bases from J, leaving 5 bases between.

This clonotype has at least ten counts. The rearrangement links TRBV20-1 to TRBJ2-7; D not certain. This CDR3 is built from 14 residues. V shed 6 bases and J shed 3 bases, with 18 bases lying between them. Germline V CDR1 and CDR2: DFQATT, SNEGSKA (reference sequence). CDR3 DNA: TGCAGTGCCACCGCCCCCACAAGAGTCTACGAGCAGTACTTC. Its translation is CSATAPTRVYEQYF.

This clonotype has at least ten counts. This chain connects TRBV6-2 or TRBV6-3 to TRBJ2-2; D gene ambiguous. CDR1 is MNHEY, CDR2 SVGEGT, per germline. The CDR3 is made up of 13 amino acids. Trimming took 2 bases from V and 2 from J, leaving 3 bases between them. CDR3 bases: TGTGCCAGCAGTTACCTTAACACCGGGGAGCTGTTTTTT. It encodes CASSYLNTGELFF.

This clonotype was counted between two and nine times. CDR3 amino acids: CSARGWGRSAGLVIQYF. CDR3 coding DNA: TGCAGTGCTAGAGGGTGGGGCAGGTCCGCCGGTTTAGTTATTCAGTACTTC. The chain uses TRBV20-1 and TRBJ2-4, with D maybe TRBD1 (5 bases). CDR1 and CDR2 (germline): DFQATT, SNEGSKA (reference sequence). There are 17 residues in the CDR3. Trimming cost V 1 base and J 10 bases, with 26 bases left between them.

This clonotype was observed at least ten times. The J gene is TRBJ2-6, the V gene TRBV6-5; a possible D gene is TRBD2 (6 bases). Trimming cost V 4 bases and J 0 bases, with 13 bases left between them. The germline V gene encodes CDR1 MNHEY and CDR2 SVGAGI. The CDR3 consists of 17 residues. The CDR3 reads CASSFGGSTSGANVLTF. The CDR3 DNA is TGTGCCAGCAGTTTTGGGGGGTCGACCTCTGGGGCCAACGTCCTGACTTTC.

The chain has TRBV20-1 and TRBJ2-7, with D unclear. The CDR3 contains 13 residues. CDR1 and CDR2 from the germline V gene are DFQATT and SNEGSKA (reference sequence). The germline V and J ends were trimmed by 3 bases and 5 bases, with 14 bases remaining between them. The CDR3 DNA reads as TGCAGTGCTAGTTTTATAGTCCGCGACGAGCAGTACTTC. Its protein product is CSASFIVRDEQYF.

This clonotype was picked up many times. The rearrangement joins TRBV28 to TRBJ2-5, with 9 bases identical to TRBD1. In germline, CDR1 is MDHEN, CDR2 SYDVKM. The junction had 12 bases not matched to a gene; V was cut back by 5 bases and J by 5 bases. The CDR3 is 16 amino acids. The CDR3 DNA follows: TGTGCCAGCAGTCGCGCCGCCGGGACAGGGACCGAGACCCAGTACTTC. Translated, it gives CASSRAAGTGTETQYF.

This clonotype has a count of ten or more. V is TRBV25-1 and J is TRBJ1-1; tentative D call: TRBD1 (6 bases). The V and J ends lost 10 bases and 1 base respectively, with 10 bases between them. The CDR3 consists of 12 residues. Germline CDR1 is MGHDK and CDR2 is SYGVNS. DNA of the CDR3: TGTGCCACCAGAGGGGGGAACACTGAAGCTTTCTTT. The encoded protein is CATRGGNTEAFF. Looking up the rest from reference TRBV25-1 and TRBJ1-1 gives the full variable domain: EADIYQTPRYLVIGTGKKITLECSQTMGHDKMYWYQQDPGMELHLIHYSYGVNSTEKGDLSSESTVSRIRTEHFPLTLESARPSHTSQYLCATRGGNTEAFFGQGTRLTVV.

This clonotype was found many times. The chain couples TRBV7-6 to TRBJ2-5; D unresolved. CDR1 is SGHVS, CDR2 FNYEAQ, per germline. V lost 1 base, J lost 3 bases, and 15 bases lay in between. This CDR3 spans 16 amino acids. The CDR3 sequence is CASSLGRARSEETQYF. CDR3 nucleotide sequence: TGTGCCAGCAGCTTAGGTCGAGCACGGTCGGAAGAGACCCAGTACTTC.

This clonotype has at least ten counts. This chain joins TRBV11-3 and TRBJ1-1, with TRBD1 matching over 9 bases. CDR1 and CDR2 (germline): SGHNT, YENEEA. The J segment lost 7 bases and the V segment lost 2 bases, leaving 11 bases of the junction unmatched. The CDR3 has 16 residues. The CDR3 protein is CASSLTYTGGGNEAFF. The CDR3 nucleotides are TGTGCCAGCAGCTTAACCTACACAGGGGGCGGAAATGAAGCTTTCTTT.

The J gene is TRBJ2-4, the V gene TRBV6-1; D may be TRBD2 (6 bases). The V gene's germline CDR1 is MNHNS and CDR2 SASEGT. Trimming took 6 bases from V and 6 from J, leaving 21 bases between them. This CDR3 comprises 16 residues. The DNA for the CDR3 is TGTGCCAGCAGGCCCTTCTGGGCGGGAACCAGAAACATTCAGTACTTC. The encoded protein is CASRPFWAGTRNIQYF.

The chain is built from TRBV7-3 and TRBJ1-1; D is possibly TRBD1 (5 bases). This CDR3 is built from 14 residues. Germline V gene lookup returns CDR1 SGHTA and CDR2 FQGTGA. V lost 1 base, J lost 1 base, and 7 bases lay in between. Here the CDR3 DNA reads TGTGCCAGCAGCTTAAGACAGAAGAACACTGAAGCTTTCTTT. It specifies CASSLRQKNTEAFF. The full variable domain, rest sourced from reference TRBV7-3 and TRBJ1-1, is GAGVSQTPSNKVTEKGKYVELRCDPISGHTALYWYRQSLGQGPEFLIYFQGTGAADDSGLPNDRFFAVRPEGSVSTLKIQRTERGDSAVYLCASSLRQKNTEAFFGQGTRLTVV.

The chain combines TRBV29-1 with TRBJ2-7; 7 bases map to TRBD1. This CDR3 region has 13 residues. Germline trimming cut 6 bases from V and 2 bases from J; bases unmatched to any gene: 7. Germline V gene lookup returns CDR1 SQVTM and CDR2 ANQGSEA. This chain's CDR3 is CSVAGTVTYEQYF. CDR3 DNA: TGCAGCGTAGCCGGGACAGTGACCTACGAGCAGTACTTC.

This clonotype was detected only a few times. CDR3 sequence reads: CASSYSPQGRVNTEAFF. In DNA, the CDR3 is TGTGCCAGCAGTTACTCCCCACAGGGGAGGGTGAACACTGAAGCTTTCTTT. The V gene is TRBV6-5, the J gene TRBJ1-1; 7 nucleotides align to TRBD1. The V gene's germline CDR1 is MNHEY and CDR2 SVGAGI. V gave up 0 bases and J gave up 0 bases; unmatched junction bases: 7. The CDR3 consists of 17 residues.

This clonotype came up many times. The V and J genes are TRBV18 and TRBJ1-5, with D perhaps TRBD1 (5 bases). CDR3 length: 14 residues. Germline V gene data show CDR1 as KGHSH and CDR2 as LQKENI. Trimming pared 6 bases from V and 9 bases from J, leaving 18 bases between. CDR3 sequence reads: CASSQQVGESPQHF. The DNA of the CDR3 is TGTGCCAGCTCCCAACAGGTGGGGGAATCGCCCCAGCATTTT.

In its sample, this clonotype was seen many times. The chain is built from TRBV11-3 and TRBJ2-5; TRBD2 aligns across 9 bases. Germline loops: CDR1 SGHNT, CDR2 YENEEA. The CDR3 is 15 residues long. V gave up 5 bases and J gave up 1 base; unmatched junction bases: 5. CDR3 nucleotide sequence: TGTGCCAGCAGCGTCGGAGCGGGAGGCCAAGAGACCCAGTACTTC. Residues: CASSVGAGGQETQYF.